Listed here are 26 T cell receptor beta chains from one sample, sequenced in a study of blood T cell repertoires in COVID-19. This table comes from immunoSEQ multiplex PCR, and its TCRdb copy is limited to in-frame clones, with some not included. The sample contains some 320,000 clones, roughly 90% of which appear only once. Sequenced material: PBMCs or T cells enriched from blood (not recorded which). Every receptor here comes from a man aged 55 to 69 who had recovered from COVID-19.

This CDR3 reads CASSKDPSGSPPWQFF. Here the CDR3 DNA reads TGTGCCAGCAGCAAAGATCCTAGCGGGTCTCCCCCCTGGCAGTTCTTC. The V gene is TRBV21-1, the J gene TRBJ2-1; the table's D call of TRBD2 was not tested on the DNA. TRBV21-1 is labeled a pseudogene. The CDR3 sequence is 16 residues long.

Details on this clone: The same CDR3 can be traced to other DNA sequences in this sample. This chain's CDR3 is CASSPTSGNTGELFF. CDR3 bases: TGTGCCAGCTCACCGACTAGCGGGAACACCGGGGAGCTGTTTTTT. V is TRBV18 and J is TRBJ2-2; 9 bases line up with TRBD2. This CDR3 region has 15 residues. Germline lookup yields CDR1 KGHSH and CDR2 LQKENI. The trim removed 3 bases at V and 1 base at J, leaving 0 bases unmatched.

The chain joins TRBV12-3 or TRBV12-4 to TRBJ2-7; D not certain. Between the trimmed V and J ends, which lost 3 bases and 5 bases, there was a span of 8 bases. This CDR3 contains 12 residues. The CDR3, as DNA: TGTGCCAGCAGTTTTTTCGGAGACGAGCAGTACTTC. Translation gives CASSFFGDEQYF.

The V gene is TRBV7-3, the J gene TRBJ2-2, with TRBD1 as a possible D gene (7 bases). The V gene lost 6 bases and the J gene lost 2 bases, with 16 bases spanning the gap. In germline, CDR1 is SGHTA, CDR2 FQGTGA. CDR3 length: 16 residues. This chain's CDR3 is CASRKGASANTGELFF. Written as DNA, the CDR3 is TGTGCCAGCAGAAAGGGGGCTAGCGCTAACACCGGGGAGCTGTTTTTT.

The V and J genes are TRBV5-1 and TRBJ2-1; 7 bases align to TRBD1. CDR1 SGHRS and CDR2 YFSETQ come from the germline V gene. This CDR3 contains 18 residues. Unmatched junction bases numbered 15, after V lost 3 bases and J lost 3 bases. In DNA form, the CDR3 reads TGCGCCAGCAGCTCGCCGTCCACAGGGGAGAAGGTCTACAATGAGCAGTTCTTC. Protein product: CASSSPSTGEKVYNEQFF. The whole variable domain, remainder taken from reference TRBV5-1 and TRBJ2-1, is KAGVTQTPRYLIKTRGQQVTLSCSPISGHRSVSWYQQTPGQGLQFLFEYFSETQRNKGNFPGRFSGRQFSNSRSEMNVSTLELGDSALYLCASSSPSTGEKVYNEQFFGPGTRLTVL.

The V and J genes are TRBV19 and TRBJ2-2; 9 positions match TRBD1. J was trimmed by 1 base and V by 6 bases; bases with no gene match: 6. This CDR3 has 16 amino acids. The germline gives CDR1 LNHDA, CDR2 SQIVND (reference sequence). The CDR3 region has the DNA TGTGCCAGTAGGCCCGGGACAGGGCTGAACACCGGGGAGCTGTTTTTT. Its protein is CASRPGTGLNTGELFF. The whole variable domain, filled in from reference TRBV19 and TRBJ2-2, reads DGGITQSPKYLFRKEGQNVTLSCEQNLNHDAMYWYRQDPGQGLRLIYYSQIVNDFQKGDIAEGYSVSREKKESFPLTVTSAQKNPTAFYLCASRPGTGLNTGELFFGEGSRLTVL.

The CDR3 DNA is TGCGCCAGCAGCCGTGGACTTGCGGGGGACACAGATACGCAGTATTTT. Its translation is CASSRGLAGDTDTQYF. V usage is TRBV5-1 and J usage is TRBJ2-3; 7 bases agree with TRBD2. The ends lost 4 bases at V and 2 bases at J; junction bases unmatched: 10. This CDR3 has 16 residues. Germline V gives CDR1 SGHRS, CDR2 YFSETQ.

This chain connects TRBV27 to TRBJ2-1; 13 nucleotides align to TRBD2. Per germline, CDR1 MNHEY and CDR2 SMNVEV (reference sequence). Unmatched junction bases numbered 10, after V lost 5 bases and J lost 3 bases. CDR3 size: 18 residues. CDR3 residues: CASSRTSGSPSHYNEQFF. DNA of the CDR3: TGTGCCAGCAGTCGGACTAGCGGGAGTCCCTCCCACTACAATGAGCAGTTCTTC.

In its sample, this clone was seen a few times. V and J are TRBV13 and TRBJ2-7, with D unclear. The CDR3 spans 16 residues. Trimming stripped 5 bases from V and 4 bases from J, with 21 bases between. CDR1 PRHDT and CDR2 FYEKMQ come from the germline V gene (reference sequence). The CDR3 loop is CASSLLSESDEYEQYF. The CDR3 DNA is TGTGCCAGCAGCCTCCTTTCGGAGAGCGATGAGTACGAGCAGTACTTC.

This chain joins TRBV7-2 and TRBJ2-3; TRBD2 matches at 8 bases. V trimming: 4 bases; J trimming: 6 bases; junction bases outside the gene matches: 12. The CDR3 has 16 residues. Germline CDR1 SGHTA, CDR2 FQGNSA. This CDR3 is CASSSQSGSVSDTQYF. As DNA, the CDR3 is TGTGCCAGCAGCTCCCAAAGCGGGAGTGTGTCGGATACGCAGTATTTT.

V is TRBV6-2 or TRBV6-3 and J is TRBJ1-1; tentative D call: TRBD1 (5 bases). The V end lost 0 bases, the J end lost 1 base, and 9 bases lay between the germline ends. The CDR3 consists of 15 residues. CDR1 is MNHEY, CDR2 SVGEGT, per germline. The CDR3, as DNA: TGTGCCAGCAGTTACTCGAGCCAGGGGAACACTGAAGCTTTCTTT. Its translation is CASSYSSQGNTEAFF.

The rearrangement joins TRBV20-1 to TRBJ2-7; weak D call: TRBD2 (6 bases). The CDR3 sequence is 13 residues long. Trimming cost V 3 bases and J 0 bases, with 9 bases left between them. CDR1 and CDR2 from the germline V gene are DFQATT and SNEGSKA (reference sequence). The CDR3 loop reads CSASTGSSYEQYF. Written as DNA, the CDR3 is TGCAGTGCTAGTACCGGGAGCTCCTACGAGCAGTACTTC.

This clone was counted a few times. The V call is TRBV4-1, the J call TRBJ2-3, with 9 bases fitting TRBD2. Germline values: CDR1 MGHRA, CDR2 YSYEKL. V lost 4 bases, J lost 3 bases, and 8 bases stayed unmatched. The CDR3 is 16 amino acids. The CDR3 DNA follows: TGCGCCAGCAGCCGTGAGCTAGCGGGACCGACAGATACGCAGTATTTT. Amino acids: CASSRELAGPTDTQYF.

V gene TRBV4-2 combines with J gene TRBJ1-3; possibly TRBD1 for D (5 bases). Germline V gene sequence: CDR1 LGHNA, CDR2 YNFKEQ. The CDR3 has 16 amino acids. Deletions cut 1 base from V and 4 bases from J, with 14 bases between. In DNA form, the CDR3 reads TGTGCCAGCAGCCAAGCCGGGGGGGACTCAGGAAACACCATATATTTT. It codes for CASSQAGGDSGNTIYF.

As DNA, the CDR3 is TGTGCCAGCAGTCGGGACAGGGTGGACACCGGGGAGCTGTTTTTT. This encodes CASSRDRVDTGELFF. The chain carries TRBV6-5 and TRBJ2-2, with 9 bases matching TRBD1. The CDR3 has 15 amino acids. Germline CDR1 and CDR2: MNHEY and SVGAGI. Trimming removed 5 bases from V and 3 bases from J; junction bases left unmatched: 4.

The chain joins TRBV19 to TRBJ2-1; 13 nucleotides line up with TRBD2. Unmatched junction bases numbered 0, after V lost 6 bases and J lost 4 bases. The CDR3 length is 14 residues. Germline V CDR1 and CDR2: LNHDA, SQIVND (reference sequence). The DNA for the CDR3 is TGTGCCAGTAGGACTAGCGGGAGGTACAATGAGCAGTTCTTC. This sequence encodes CASRTSGRYNEQFF.

The V and J genes are TRBV19 and TRBJ1-5; no clear D. From germline, CDR1 is LNHDA and CDR2 SQIVND (reference sequence). The CDR3 sequence is 14 residues long. V shed 7 bases and J shed 5 bases, with 15 bases lying between them. The CDR3 protein is CASKGNSLDQPQHF. The CDR3 nucleotides read TGTGCCAGTAAAGGAAACAGCTTAGATCAGCCCCAGCATTTT.

This chain connects TRBV7-8 to TRBJ1-2; 7 positions agree with TRBD1. Germline V lookup: CDR1 SGHVS, CDR2 FQNEAQ. The CDR3 is 12 residues long. The V segment lost 8 bases and the J segment 13 bases; nucleotides outside the gene matches: 13. CDR3 loop: CASGPGGQQVTF. DNA for the CDR3: TGTGCCAGCGGACCCGGGGGACAGCAGGTCACCTTC.

This clone has at least ten counts. CDR3 in amino acids: CASSLDRRTVLFF. Here the CDR3 DNA reads TGTGCCAGCAGCTTAGATCGTAGAACGGTTCTGTTTTTT. The V gene is TRBV7-6, the J gene TRBJ2-2; D gene ambiguous. Trimming took 1 base from V and 14 from J, leaving 14 bases between them. The CDR3 is 13 amino acids. CDR1 is SGHVS, CDR2 FNYEAQ, per germline.

V gene TRBV27 combines with J gene TRBJ2-3; unclear D gene. The CDR3 sequence is 11 residues long. V dropped 4 bases and J dropped 6 bases, with 5 bases sitting between them. Per the germline V gene, CDR1 is MNHEY and CDR2 is SMNVEV (reference sequence). The CDR3 here is CASSSLDTQYF. DNA for the CDR3: TGTGCCAGCAGTTCGTTGGATACGCAGTATTTT.

The chain employs TRBV13 and TRBJ2-1, with 7 bases aligning to TRBD1. This CDR3 comprises 14 residues. The J segment lost 5 bases and the V segment lost 5 bases, leaving 6 bases of the junction unmatched. Germline V lookup: CDR1 PRHDT, CDR2 FYEKMQ (reference sequence). CDR3 sequence reads: CASSQTGTDNEQFF. CDR3 nucleotides: TGTGCCAGCAGCCAAACCGGGACAGACAATGAGCAGTTCTTC.

This clone was seen a handful of times. The chain recombines TRBV18 with TRBJ1-5; 9 bases are shared with TRBD1. CDR1 KGHSH and CDR2 LQKENI come from the germline V gene. V shed 2 bases and J 2 bases; nucleotides not matched to a gene: 7. The CDR3 has 17 amino acids. The CDR3 DNA follows: TGTGCCAGCTCACCAGGGACAGGGAGACTCGGCAATCAGCCCCAGCATTTT. Translating gives CASSPGTGRLGNQPQHF.

The gene calls are TRBV15 and TRBJ1-1, with D hard to call. The CDR3 extends over 13 amino acids. CDR1 is LNHNV and CDR2 is YYDKDF in the germline V gene (reference sequence). The germline V and J ends were trimmed by 0 bases and 5 bases, with 7 bases remaining between them. As DNA, the CDR3 is TGTGCCACCAGCAGAGATGCGGGAACTGAAGCTTTCTTT. The encoded protein is CATSRDAGTEAFF.

In its sample, this clone was seen once. CDR3 in amino acids: CAWRFGTAENFF. The CDR3 coding sequence is TGTGCCTGGAGATTCGGGACAGCCGAGAACTTCTTT. The rearrangement joins TRBV30 to TRBJ1-1; TRBD1 matches at 7 bases. The V gene end was trimmed by 3 bases and the J gene end by 14 bases; junction bases not matched to a gene: 12. CDR1 is GTSNPN, CDR2 SVGIG, per germline (reference sequence). The CDR3 runs to 12 residues.

The chain couples TRBV27 to TRBJ2-7, with 7 nucleotides matching TRBD1. CDR1 is MNHEY and CDR2 is SMNVEV in the germline V gene (reference sequence). V shed 2 bases and J 2 bases; nucleotides not matched to a gene: 3. The CDR3 has 14 amino acids. The DNA of the CDR3 is TGTGCCAGCAGTTTAAGGGGGCCAGCCTACGAGCAGTACTTC. Translated, it gives CASSLRGPAYEQYF.

The V call is TRBV6-1, the J call TRBJ2-3, with 14 bases identical to TRBD2. With 2 bases clipped from V and 9 bases from J, the junction kept 1 base outside the gene matches. CDR3 length: 14 amino acids. CDR1 and CDR2 from the germline V gene are MNHNS and SASEGT. CDR3: CASSEWTSGGTQYF. Written as DNA, the CDR3 is TGTGCCAGCAGTGAATGGACTAGCGGGGGGACGCAGTATTTT.